This T cell receptor (beta chain) was recovered during a study of identical twins. In its sample, this clonotype was seen a few times. What it binds is unknown. The length of the CDR3 is 15 residues. The trim removed 7 bases at V and 6 bases at J, leaving 14 bases unmatched. Germline CDR1 and CDR2: SGHAT and FQNNGV. Study-level points and caveats: Out-of-frame alpha sequences shared by twins were enriched for low generation probability. Diverse VJ usage suggested most zero-insertion clonotypes were not invariant T cells. The abundant beta clonotypes from cord blood had fewer insertions, and memory repertoires had none of this.

TCRdb reprocessed the 5' RACE reads with MiXCR, giving one entry per CDR3 protein. Among about 720,000 distinct CDR3 sequences listed, about 18% were seen once. The sample was also linked to a second study, of T cells expressing NK-cell markers.

The source of this sequence is a woman between 18 and 30 years old in good health. The chain uses TRBV11-2 and TRBJ1-1, with 7 bases matching TRBD1. Sequencing input: PBMCs. The CDR3 reads CASTLDGGGGSEAFF. CDR3 DNA: TGTGCCAGCACCTTGGACGGAGGGGGCGGTTCTGAAGCTTTCTTT.